A single sample gave rise to the 3 T cell receptor beta chains below, sequenced in a study of CD8 T cells in ankylosing spondylitis. Points from the study as a whole: The study identified a TCR beta motif of several highly homologous variants that appeared characteristic of ankylosing spondylitis blood.

Via MiXCR, TCRdb re-called the 5' RACE reads, giving one row per CDR3 protein. The profile shows about 420,000 distinct CDR3 sequences, 20% to 25% of them singletons. These TCRs are of unknown antigen specificity. The source material was blood, either unsorted or a sorted T cell fraction (not recorded which). These receptors came from a male donor with ankylosing spondylitis.

The sample holds a few counts of this clonotype. V gene TRBV25-1 combines with J gene TRBJ2-6; no clear D. Germline CDR1 is MGHDK and CDR2 is SYGVNS. Trimming left V 6 bases short and J 2 bases short, with 14 bases between. There are 16 residues in the CDR3. CDR3 protein: CASRGLDGAGANVLTF. The CDR3, as DNA: TGTGCCAGCAGGGGGTTGGATGGAGCTGGGGCCAACGTCCTGACTTTC.

This clonotype occurred a few times. V is TRBV12-3 or TRBV12-4 and J is TRBJ2-7, with D possibly being TRBD2 (5 bases). Trimming stripped 5 bases from V and 6 bases from J, with 11 bases between. The CDR3 totals 12 residues. CDR3 in DNA: TGTGCCAGCAGTCCTCGGACTCTCGAGCAGTACTTC. It is translated as CASSPRTLEQYF.

The table lists this clonotype with a few counts. The genes are TRBV28 and TRBJ2-3; D gene uncertain. The germline V gene encodes CDR1 MDHEN and CDR2 SYDVKM. V dropped 6 bases and J dropped 4 bases, with 5 bases sitting between them. This CDR3 has 11 residues. CDR3 DNA: TGTGCCAGCAGCGAAGCAGATACGCAGTATTTT. This codes for CASSEADTQYF.